This is a list of T cell receptor beta chains from one sample in a study of CD8 T cells in Susac syndrome. TCRdb redid the calling of the immunoSEQ multiplex PCR reads with MiXCR, one entry per CDR3 protein. The sample has under 200,000 distinct CDR3 sequences; about 94% are singletons. The specimen was CD4+ T cells from PBMCs. All receptors come from a human donor in good health. CDR3s include the opening cysteine and the closing phenylalanine or tryptophan. D genes are given only for firm matches. Clone size appears in some rows only: once, few, many, or a class for an expanded clone.

>TRBV3-1|-|TRBJ2-5|16|-
TGTGCCAGCAGCCAAGTCCCCAGGGGGAAGGAGGGGACCCAGTACTTC
CASSQVPRGKEGTQYF
>TRBV4-3|-|TRBJ2-1|14|-
TGCGCCAGCAGCCAGAGGGGGGGGGACAATGAGCAGTTCTTC
CASSQRGGDNEQFF
>TRBV3-1|TRBD1|TRBJ1-3|17|-
TGTGCCAGCAGCCTGGGACAGGGGCTAGGGGCTGGAAACACCATATATTTT
CASSLGQGLGAGNTIYF
>TRBV27|TRBD1|TRBJ2-5|16|-
TGTGCCAGCAGTTTATTCGCGTCGACAGGGCAAGAGACCCAGTACTTC
CASSLFASTGQETQYF
>TRBV12-3/TRBV12-4|-|TRBJ2-1|11|-
TGTGCCAGCAGTTCTGGGGAGGAGCAGTTCTTC
CASSSGEEQFF
>TRBV28|TRBD1|TRBJ1-2|14|once
TGTGCCAGCCTTGACAGGGGAGTTAACTATGGCTACACCTTC
CASLDRGVNYGYTF
>TRBV2|TRBD1|TRBJ2-7|14|-
TGTGCCAGCAGGAGACAGGGGGCGTCTGGCGAGCAGTACTTC
CASRRQGASGEQYF
>TRBV12-3/TRBV12-4|TRBD1|TRBJ2-1|15|-
TGTGCCAGCAGACCCCGGGACAGGGTTTACAATGAGCAGTTCTTC
CASRPRDRVYNEQFF
>TRBV14|-|TRBJ1-2|12|-
TGTGCCAGCAGCCGGAACAGGGTTGGCTACACCTTC
CASSRNRVGYTF
>TRBV7-9|-|TRBJ2-1|16|-
TGTGCCAGCAGCCACAGTCCAGGGCTACCCTACAATGAGCAGTTCTTC
CASSHSPGLPYNEQFF
>TRBV7-9|TRBD1|TRBJ1-2|16|-
TGTGCCAGCAGCTTAGTGGTGGGACAGGGGTTTCTCGGCTACACCTTC
CASSLVVGQGFLGYTF
>TRBV12-3/TRBV12-4|TRBD1|TRBJ2-2|14|-
TGTGCCAGCCGGGACAGGGGGCGCACCGGGGAGCTGTTTTTT
CASRDRGRTGELFF
>TRBV7-9|TRBD2|TRBJ2-1|13|-
TGTGCCAGCAGCTTAAAACTAGCGGGGAGTAAGTTCTTC
CASSLKLAGSKFF
>TRBV9|TRBD2|TRBJ2-5|17|-
TGTGCCAGCAGCGTAGGGGATAGCGGGGGACTGAGGGAGACCCAGTACTTC
CASSVGDSGGLRETQYF
>TRBV28|TRBD1|TRBJ2-5|16|-
TGTGCCAGCAGTCTTTCGGGACAGGGACGGGAGGAGACCCAGTACTTC
CASSLSGQGREETQYF
>TRBV6-6|-|TRBJ1-1|15|-
TGTGCCAGCAGTCCCCGGGGGACACTGAACACTGAAGCTTTCTTT
CASSPRGTLNTEAFF
>TRBV9|TRBD1|TRBJ1-1|14|-
TGTGCCAGCAGCGAGACAGGGGGCTTTGGTGAAGCTTTCTTT
CASSETGGFGEAFF
>TRBV4-2|TRBD2|TRBJ2-3|16|-
TGTGCCAGCAGCCAGGGACTAGCGGCCAGCACAGATACGCAGTATTTT
CASSQGLAASTDTQYF
>TRBV5-4|-|TRBJ2-2|13|-
TGTGCCAGCAGCTTGGGGGTGGTCGGGGAGCTGTTTTTT
CASSLGVVGELFF
>TRBV12-3/TRBV12-4|TRBD2|TRBJ2-4|16|-
TGTGCCAGCAGTTTAGAGGCGGGGGTGGCCAAAAACATTCAGTACTTC
CASSLEAGVAKNIQYF
>TRBV12-3/TRBV12-4|-|TRBJ1-2|13|once
TGTGCCAGCAGTTTCCAGGTGGGGTTTGGCTACACCTTC
CASSFQVGFGYTF
>TRBV29-1|-|TRBJ2-5|13|-
TGCAGCGTTGGGCGGAGCCTACAAGAGACCCAGTACTTC
CSVGRSLQETQYF
>TRBV7-2|TRBD1|TRBJ1-6|15|-
TGTGCCAGCGGACAGGGACGGGTTAATAATTCACCCCTCCACTTT
CASGQGRVNNSPLHF
>TRBV21-1|-|TRBJ1-6|14|-
-
CASSKWGVGSPLHF
>TRBV7-2|-|TRBJ2-5|14|-
TGTGCCAGCAGCTTAAGGGATTGGATGGAGACCCAGTACTTC
CASSLRDWMETQYF
>TRBV11-2|TRBD1|TRBJ1-2|12|-
TGTGCCAGCAGCTCCCACAGGGGAGGCTACACCTTC
CASSSHRGGYTF
>TRBV19|TRBD1|TRBJ1-1|16|-
TGTGCCAGTAGCAGGGACAAACGGACAGGAGTATACGAAGCTTTCTTT
CASSRDKRTGVYEAFF
>TRBV7-3|TRBD1|TRBJ1-1|15|-
TGTGCCAGCAGCCCACAGGGGGGGAGAAGTACTGAAGCTTTCTTT
CASSPQGGRSTEAFF
>TRBV20-1|-|TRBJ2-6|18|-
TGCAGTGCCCTATCGAACTCACGGGGCTCCTCTGGGGCCAACGTCCTGACTTTC
CSALSNSRGSSGANVLTF
>TRBV7-2|TRBD1|TRBJ2-1|14|-
TGTGCCAGCAGCGTGGGACAGGCCAGGAATGAGCAGTTCTTC
CASSVGQARNEQFF
>TRBV9|-|TRBJ2-1|15|-
TGTGCCAGCAGCATAGGGGGGGCTCCCCGAAATGAGCAGTTCTTC
CASSIGGAPRNEQFF
>TRBV5-1|-|TRBJ1-2|15|-
TGCGCCAGCAGCTTGCGGTATCCTGACACCTATGGCTACACCTTC
CASSLRYPDTYGYTF
>TRBV29-1|-|TRBJ2-7|12|-
TGCAGCGCCCGGGCTAGCTCCTACGAGCAGTACTTC
CSARASSYEQYF
>TRBV24-1|TRBD2|TRBJ2-5|16|-
TGTGCCACCAGTGATTTAACTAGCGGGGGGCAAGAGACCCAGTACTTC
CATSDLTSGGQETQYF
>TRBV28|TRBD1|TRBJ2-2|13|-
TGTGCCAGCGGGACAGTAAACACCGGGGAGCTGTTTTTT
CASGTVNTGELFF
>TRBV4-1|TRBD1|TRBJ1-4|16|-
TGCGCCAGCAGCCAGGGGGGTACAGGGGGAGTGGAAAAACTGTTTTTT
CASSQGGTGGVEKLFF
>TRBV3-1|-|TRBJ2-3|14|-
TGTGCCAGCAGCCCAGAAGTGCGCCCAGATACGCAGTATTTT
CASSPEVRPDTQYF
>TRBV12-3/TRBV12-4|TRBD2|TRBJ2-5|14|few
TGTGCCAGCAGTCGGAGCGGGGGGGCAGAGACCCAGTACTTC
CASSRSGGAETQYF
>TRBV28|TRBD1|TRBJ1-6|14|-
TGTGCCACCGTGGGGACAGGGAAAGGATCACCCCTCCACTTT
CATVGTGKGSPLHF
>TRBV20-1|-|TRBJ1-5|13|once
TGCAGTGTTTCGGTGGTGGGGAATCAGCCCCAGCATTTT
CSVSVVGNQPQHF
>TRBV3-1|-|TRBJ2-2|14|-
TGTGCCAGCAGCCAAAGCTGGGCCGGCGAGGAGCTGTTTTTT
CASSQSWAGEELFF
>TRBV7-2|-|TRBJ1-6|14|-
TGTGCCAGCAGCTTATTTCCCGGGCGGTCACCCCTCCACTTT
CASSLFPGRSPLHF
>TRBV28|-|TRBJ1-2|11|once
TGTGCCAGCAGTTCCCAACATGGCTACACCTTC
CASSSQHGYTF
>TRBV2|-|TRBJ1-2|14|-
TGTGCCAGCAGTCCGGACAGCAGCTTTTATGGCTACACCTTC
CASSPDSSFYGYTF
>TRBV11-2|TRBD1|TRBJ2-7|11|-
TGTGCCAGCAGCTCGGGACAGTTTCGGTACTTC
CASSSGQFRYF
>TRBV9|-|TRBJ1-1|12|-
TGTGCCAGCAGTCGGGGTTTTACTGAAGCTTTCTTT
CASSRGFTEAFF
>TRBV28|-|TRBJ2-4|14|-
TGTGCCAGCAGCCTCGGACAGCTCGAAAACATTCAGTACTTC
CASSLGQLENIQYF
>TRBV12-3/TRBV12-4|-|TRBJ1-2|13|-
TGTGCCAGCAGCCGAACAGGGTCGGGTGGCTACACCTTC
CASSRTGSGGYTF
>TRBV9|-|TRBJ1-2|13|-
TGTGCCAGCAGCGAACCAGGGACTGGCGGCTACACCTTC
CASSEPGTGGYTF
>TRBV12-3/TRBV12-4|TRBD1|TRBJ1-6|17|-
TGTGCCAGCAGTCCAGCCACCCCTACAGGGGTCCGGTCACCCCTCCACTTT
CASSPATPTGVRSPLHF